These T cell receptor beta chains were read from a single sample in a study of OX40 agonist ivuxolimab in advanced cancers. TCRdb's copy holds only in-frame clones and misses some; the assay was immunoSEQ multiplex PCR. The sample yields 70,000 or so clones, roughly 90% seen once. The specimen was CD4+ or CD8+ T cells sorted from blood, collected in a trial of the OX40 agonist ivuxolimab. Source of these receptors: an adult with an advanced solid tumor such as melanoma, head and neck, liver or kidney cancer. Each CDR3 is given with its conserved first and last residue. D genes are given only for firm matches. Clone size, where shown, is once, few, many, or a class for clones that have expanded.

j_call v_call clone_size d_call cdr3_nt cdr3_aa
TRBJ2-7 TRBV10-1 . . TGCGCCAGCAGCCCCGGTGACCTCTACGAGCAGTACTTC CASSPGDLYEQYF
TRBJ2-1 TRBV27 . . TGTGCCAGCAGTAGGAGACAGGACGCGGATGAGCAGTTCTTC CASSRRQDADEQFF
TRBJ1-6 TRBV7-9 . . TGTGCCAGCAGACTACAGGAGGCAAATTCACCCCTCCACTTT CASRLQEANSPLHF
TRBJ1-6 TRBV10-1 . . TGCGCCAGCAGTGAACGAGAATACGGGTCCTATAATTCACCCCTCCACTTT CASSEREYGSYNSPLHF
TRBJ1-2 TRBV27 . TRBD1 TGTGCCAGCAGTTTGGACCCCGGGACAGACTCCTCTAACTATGGCTACACCTTC CASSLDPGTDSSNYGYTF
TRBJ1-2 TRBV6-6 . . TGTGCCAGCAGTCCGTCACAGTCGTATGGCTACACCTTC CASSPSQSYGYTF
TRBJ1-5 TRBV28 . . TGTGCCAGCAACCTGGGGACCGGACAGCCCCAGCATTTT CASNLGTGQPQHF
TRBJ1-5 TRBV6-1 . . TGTGCCAGCAGTGAAAGGTCTTCAATCAGTGGACCCCAGCATTTT CASSERSSISGPQHF
TRBJ1-2 TRBV4-3 . . TGCGCCAGCAGCCAGGTATCTGCGGGTGGCTACACCTTC CASSQVSAGGYTF
TRBJ2-7 TRBV11-2 . . TGTGCCAGCAGCTTTGGGGGCTCCTACGAGCAGTACTTC CASSFGGSYEQYF
TRBJ2-1 TRBV28 . . TGTGCCAGCAGTTCTCCGAGGTGGGTCGAGAATGAGCAGTTCTTC CASSSPRWVENEQFF
TRBJ2-2 TRBV6-1 medium-sized TRBD2 TGTGCCAGCAGTGGACAAGCGGGAGACGGGGCCGGGGAGCTGTTTTTT CASSGQAGDGAGELFF
TRBJ2-1 TRBV25-1 few . TGTGCCAGCAGTTTCACCAATGAGCAGTTCTTC CASSFTNEQFF
TRBJ1-1 TRBV10-3 once TRBD1 TGTGCCATCAGTTGGGACAGGGATGGCACTGAAGCTTTCTTT CAISWDRDGTEAFF
TRBJ1-2 TRBV4-3 . . TGCGCCAGCAGCCAACGAGGGGCAGGGAACTATGGCTACACCTTC CASSQRGAGNYGYTF
TRBJ2-1 TRBV6-1 . . TGTGCCACCCTCTGGGGTGGGGACTATGAGCAGTTCTTC CATLWGGDYEQFF
TRBJ2-7 TRBV5-1 once . TGCGCCAGCAGCTTGGCGGGAGAGGGTCTATCGAGGGAGCAGTACTTC CASSLAGEGLSREQYF
TRBJ2-7 TRBV27 . . TGTGCCAGCAGTTCCGCCCCCGGCGGGAAAGCTTTTCACGAGCAGTACTTC CASSSAPGGKAFHEQYF
TRBJ1-1 TRBV6-6 . . TGTGCCAGCAGGATGGACGGGCGCCCTGAAGCTTTCTTT CASRMDGRPEAFF
TRBJ1-3 TRBV7-6 . . TGTGCCAGCAGCCTCAACACAGGGTTGACTGGAAACACCATATATTTT CASSLNTGLTGNTIYF
TRBJ1-3 TRBV6-6 . . TGTGCCAGCAGTTACACCCCGCCTGGGGTTGGAAACACCATATATTTT CASSYTPPGVGNTIYF
TRBJ2-1 TRBV25-1 . TRBD1 TGTGCCAGCAGTGAAGCGTCAGGGGGTTACAATGAGCAGTTCTTC CASSEASGGYNEQFF
TRBJ2-7 TRBV29-1 . TRBD2 TGCAGCGTTGTAACACTAGCGGGAGGCGAGCAGTACTTC CSVVTLAGGEQYF
TRBJ1-2 TRBV7-9 . TRBD1 TGTGCCAGCAGCCCGGGACAGGGGAACTATGGCTACACCTTC CASSPGQGNYGYTF
TRBJ2-1 TRBV11-3 . TRBD2 TGTGCCAGCAGCTTAGACCGAGCGGGACTCAACAATGAGCAGTTCTTC CASSLDRAGLNNEQFF
TRBJ1-2 TRBV19 . . TGTGCCAGTAGTATGGTCGATAACTATGGCTACACCTTC CASSMVDNYGYTF
TRBJ2-3 TRBV5-4 . . TGTGCCAGCAGCTCCCAGACAGGACCGCGATCAGATACGCAGTATTTT CASSSQTGPRSDTQYF
TRBJ2-1 TRBV27 . . TGTGCCAGCAGTTTCGGGACGGAATACAATGAGCAGTTCTTC CASSFGTEYNEQFF
TRBJ2-7 TRBV30 . . TGTGCCTGGAGTCCGACAGGAATTGAGCAGTACTTC CAWSPTGIEQYF
TRBJ2-3 TRBV14 . . TGTGCCAGCAGCCAAGAAGCTATTAGCGGCACAGATACGCAGTATTTT CASSQEAISGTDTQYF
TRBJ1-2 TRBV6-5 . TRBD1 TGTGCCAGCAGTTACTCCCGGACAGGTGGGGGCTATGGCTACACCTTC CASSYSRTGGGYGYTF
TRBJ2-3 TRBV2 . TRBD2 TGTGCCAGCAGTGCAAGCGGGGTTAGCACAGATACGCAGTATTTT CASSASGVSTDTQYF
TRBJ2-3 TRBV4-3 . . TGCGCCAGCAGCCAAGATTGGGCAGGGTTCACAGATACGCAGTATTTT CASSQDWAGFTDTQYF
TRBJ2-7 TRBV18 once . TGTGCCAGCTCACCACCAGGTTCCTACGAGCAGTACTTC CASSPPGSYEQYF
TRBJ2-7 TRBV7-9 . TRBD2 TGTGCCAGCAGCTCCGGGAGGGGAACCTACGAGCAGTACTTC CASSSGRGTYEQYF
TRBJ2-3 TRBV7-2 . TRBD2 TGTGCCAGCAGCCAAATAGCGGGGGGCCTTAGCACAGATACGCAGTATTTT CASSQIAGGLSTDTQYF
TRBJ2-3 TRBV6-4 . TRBD2 TGTGCCAGCAGCCCTAGCGGGGGGGCCACAGATACGCAGTATTTT CASSPSGGATDTQYF
TRBJ1-2 TRBV7-9 once TRBD1 TGTGCCAGCAGCTCGGGACAGGAGTATGGCTACACCTTC CASSSGQEYGYTF
TRBJ2-3 TRBV2 . TRBD2 TGTGCCAGCAAGGAGGGACTAGCGTTTGCAGATACGCAGTATTTT CASKEGLAFADTQYF
TRBJ1-1 TRBV7-2 . TRBD1 TGTGCCAGCAGCTTAGCGAGGGGGCTGATGAACACTGAAGCTTTCTTT CASSLARGLMNTEAFF